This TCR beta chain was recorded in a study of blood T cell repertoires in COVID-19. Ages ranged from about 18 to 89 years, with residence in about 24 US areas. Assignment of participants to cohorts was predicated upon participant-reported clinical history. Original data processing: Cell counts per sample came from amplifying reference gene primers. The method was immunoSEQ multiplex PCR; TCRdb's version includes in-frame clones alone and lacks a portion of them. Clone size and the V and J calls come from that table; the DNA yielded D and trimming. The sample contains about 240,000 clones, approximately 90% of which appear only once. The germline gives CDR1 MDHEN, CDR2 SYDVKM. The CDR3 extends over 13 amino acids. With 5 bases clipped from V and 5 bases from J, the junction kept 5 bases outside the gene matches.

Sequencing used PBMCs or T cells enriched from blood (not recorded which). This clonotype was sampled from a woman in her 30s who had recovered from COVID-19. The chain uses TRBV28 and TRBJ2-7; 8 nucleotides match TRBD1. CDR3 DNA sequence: TGTGCCAGCAGTCTGGACAGGGTTGACGAGCAGTACTTC. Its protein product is CASSLDRVDEQYF. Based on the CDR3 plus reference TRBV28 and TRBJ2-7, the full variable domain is DVKVTQSSRYLVKRTGEKVFLECVQDMDHENMFWYRQDPGLGLRLIYFSYDVKMKEKGDIPEGYSVSREKKERFSLILESASTNQTSMYLCASSLDRVDEQYFGPGTRLTVT.